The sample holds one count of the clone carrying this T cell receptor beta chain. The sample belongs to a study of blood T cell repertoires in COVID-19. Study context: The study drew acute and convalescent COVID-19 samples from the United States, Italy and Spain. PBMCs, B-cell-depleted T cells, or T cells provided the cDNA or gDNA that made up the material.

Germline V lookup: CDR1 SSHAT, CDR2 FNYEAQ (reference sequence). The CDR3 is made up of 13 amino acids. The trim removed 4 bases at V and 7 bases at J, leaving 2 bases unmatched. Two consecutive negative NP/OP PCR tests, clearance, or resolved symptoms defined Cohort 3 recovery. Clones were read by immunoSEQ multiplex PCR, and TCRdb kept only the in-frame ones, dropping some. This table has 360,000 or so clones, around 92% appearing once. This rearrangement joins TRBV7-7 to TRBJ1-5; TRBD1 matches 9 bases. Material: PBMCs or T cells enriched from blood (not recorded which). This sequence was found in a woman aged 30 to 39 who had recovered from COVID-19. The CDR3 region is CASSSGQGQPQHF. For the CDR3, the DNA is TGTGCCAGCAGCTCGGGACAGGGACAGCCCCAGCATTTT.